These T cell receptor beta chains were read from a single sample in a study of kidney transplant recipient with SARS-CoV-2 infection. TCRdb processed the reads anew with MiXCR; each CDR3 protein has one entry. The data show some 220,000 distinct CDR3 sequences, more than 25% seen once. The source material was a blood sample, sampled at baseline and on roughly day 110 from a kidney transplant recipient. The receptors derive from a male patient aged 25-45 years who had COVID-19 and was a kidney transplant recipient. The T cells may come from the graft donor. Both conserved end residues are part of each CDR3. The D gene is left open where the match is weak. Size tells how often a clone was seen (once, few, many) or the class of an expanded clone, and some rows leave it out.

v_call	j_call	clone_size	d_call	cdr3_nt	cdr3_aa
TRBV7-8	TRBJ1-2	many	-	TGTGCCAGCAGCAAGAATAAGTTTACCCGAAAGACCTATGGCTACACCTTC	CASSKNKFTRKTYGYTF
TRBV7-9	TRBJ1-1	many	-	TGTGCCAGCAGCTTATCGTCGGGGCTGGATGAAGCTTTCTTT	CASSLSSGLDEAFF
TRBV9	TRBJ1-2	-	TRBD1	TGTGCCAACAGCATTAACCAGGGGGCCAACTATGGCTACACCTTC	CANSINQGANYGYTF
TRBV6-8	TRBJ2-6	few	-	TGTGCCAGTATCGGACGTTCCTCTGGGGCCAACGTCCTGACTTTC	CASIGRSSGANVLTF
TRBV9	TRBJ2-1	many	TRBD1	TGTGCCAGCAGCGTAGCAGGGGGAGCCGCCTACAATGAGCAGTTCTTC	CASSVAGGAAYNEQFF
TRBV12-3/TRBV12-4	TRBJ1-6	many	TRBD1	TGTGCCAGCAGTTTTGGGACAGGGGTCTCACCCCTCCACTTT	CASSFGTGVSPLHF
TRBV11-2	TRBJ1-2	many	-	TGTGCCAGCAGCGTCGATGAAACAAGCAGAAAGACCTATGGCTACACCTTC	CASSVDETSRKTYGYTF
TRBV5-1	TRBJ2-5	many	TRBD2	TGCGCCAGCAGCTTGATCCCGGCCAGCGGGAGTCGGGAGACCCAGTACTTC	CASSLIPASGSRETQYF
TRBV27	TRBJ2-3	many	TRBD2	TGTGCCAGCAGTTCCCCTCAGACTAGCGGGAGCACAGATACGCAGTATTTT	CASSSPQTSGSTDTQYF
TRBV3-1	TRBJ1-2	-	-	TGTGCCAGCAGCGTATATTACACCCTTCGAAAGACCTATGGCTACACCTTC	CASSVYYTLRKTYGYTF
TRBV11-3	TRBJ2-2	many	-	TGTGCCAGCAGCCGCCTGGGGGCCGCGAACACCGGGGAGCTGTTTTTT	CASSRLGAANTGELFF
TRBV4-1	TRBJ2-7	many	-	TGCGCCAGCAGCCGGCTTCTCGGCAACGAGCAGTACTTC	CASSRLLGNEQYF
TRBV28	TRBJ1-1	-	TRBD1	TGTGCCAGCAGTTTGAAGGGAGGGGGCGGCACTGAAGCTTTCTTT	CASSLKGGGGTEAFF
TRBV27	TRBJ1-5	many	-	TGTGCCAGCAGTTTATACAGCCAGGGTTATCAGCCCCAGCATTTT	CASSLYSQGYQPQHF
TRBV9	TRBJ1-2	few	-	TGTGCCAGCGGAGCCAGGTACTCAAGAAAGACCTATGGCTACACCTTC	CASGARYSRKTYGYTF
TRBV19	TRBJ1-2	many	TRBD1	TGTGCCAGTAGTATTCAGCCGACAGGGTTAAACTATGGCTACACCTTC	CASSIQPTGLNYGYTF
TRBV28	TRBJ2-1	-	-	TGTGCCAGCAGTTTTATCGACGCCAGCTCCTACAATGAGCAGTTCTTC	CASSFIDASSYNEQFF
TRBV19	TRBJ2-7	many	TRBD2	TGTGCCAGTAGCCTGACTAGCGGGGTCTCCTACGAGCAGTACTTC	CASSLTSGVSYEQYF
TRBV6-5	TRBJ1-1	many	TRBD1	TGTGCCAGCAGTTTGACAGGGGTCGCATCTGAAGCTTTCTTT	CASSLTGVASEAFF
TRBV11-1	TRBJ1-2	many	-	TGTGCCAGCAGCCTGACACCTAAGGCTGGAAAGACCTATGGCTACACCTTC	CASSLTPKAGKTYGYTF
TRBV5-6	TRBJ1-2	many	-	TGTGCCAGCTTCGTCGTCAATAGTCGAAAGACCTATGGCTACACCTTC	CASFVVNSRKTYGYTF
TRBV5-1	TRBJ1-1	-	-	TGCGCCAACAGCTTGGGGTTGAACACTGAAGCTTTCTTT	CANSLGLNTEAFF
TRBV6-6	TRBJ1-2	many	-	TGTGCCAGCAGTACAGACGCAGGTGGGAGAAAGACCTATGGCTACACCTTC	CASSTDAGGRKTYGYTF
TRBV7-3	TRBJ2-1	many	TRBD2	TGTGCCAGCAGCTTAATGGGACTAGCGGGAGGGTGGGTGAGGAATGAGCAGTTCTTC	CASSLMGLAGGWVRNEQFF
TRBV6-8	TRBJ1-2	many	-	TGTGCCAGCAGTCAGGGTGTACGCTCTAGAAAGACCTATGGCTACACCTTC	CASSQGVRSRKTYGYTF
TRBV6-5	TRBJ1-6	many	TRBD1	TGTGCCAGCAGTTACGATCCGGGACAGAGTAATTCACCCCTCCACTTT	CASSYDPGQSNSPLHF
TRBV6-6	TRBJ1-5	many	-	TGTGCCAGCAGTTACTCCGGGGGAGATCAGCCCCAGCATTTT	CASSYSGGDQPQHF
TRBV19	TRBJ2-1	-	TRBD1	TGTGCCAGTAGTATAGGGGGACAGGGGATTGGTGGGCAGTTCTTC	CASSIGGQGIGGQFF
TRBV19	TRBJ2-1	few	-	TGTGCCAGTAGTCCTAAAACCCGGACAAGTTACCATGAGCAGTTCTTC	CASSPKTRTSYHEQFF
TRBV7-8	TRBJ2-1	few	TRBD2	TGTGCCAGCAGCTTAAGGACTAGACGGAATGAGCAGTTCTTC	CASSLRTRRNEQFF
TRBV7-6	TRBJ1-2	once	-	TGTGCCAGCAGCATTACGCTTGGATCTCGAAAGACCTATGGCTACACCTTC	CASSITLGSRKTYGYTF
TRBV4-1	TRBJ2-3	few	-	TGCGCCAGCAGCCAAGAAAGAGACTCAGATACGCAGTATTTT	CASSQERDSDTQYF
TRBV12-3/TRBV12-4	TRBJ1-2	many	-	TGTGCCAGCAGTAAGTATGGCAGCTTCCGAAAGACCTATGGCTACACCTTC	CASSKYGSFRKTYGYTF
TRBV28	TRBJ1-1	many	-	-	CASSFGPGSNPMNTEAFF
TRBV23-1	TRBJ1-2	many	-	TGCGCCAGCAGTTGCATAGCGCTACGCAGAAAGACCTATGGCTACACCTTC	CASSCIALRRKTYGYTF
TRBV19	TRBJ1-2	-	-	TGTGCCAGTAGTGTCATGTCGACAAATCGAAAGACCTATGGCTACACCTTC	CASSVMSTNRKTYGYTF
TRBV7-9	TRBJ2-2	many	-	TGTGCCAGCAGTTCTTCAAAGACGAACACCGGGGAGCTGTTTTTT	CASSSSKTNTGELFF
TRBV10-3	TRBJ1-4	many	-	TGTGCCATCACCCCGGGTCTTAATGAAAAACTGTTTTTT	CAITPGLNEKLFF
TRBV27	TRBJ1-2	-	-	TGTGCCAGCAGTGCCGAAAATCCTGGCCGAAAGACCTATGGCTACACCTTC	CASSAENPGRKTYGYTF
TRBV6-1	TRBJ2-3	many	-	TGTGCCAGCAGTGAACGACCAGGGTGGTCAGAAGATACGCAGTATTTT	CASSERPGWSEDTQYF
TRBV14	TRBJ2-2	few	TRBD1	TGTGCCAGCAGCCAAGAAATCCGCCGGACAGGGGTCCACACCGGGGAGCTGTTTTTT	CASSQEIRRTGVHTGELFF
TRBV6-4	TRBJ2-6	few	-	TGTGCCAGCAGTATAGTTGTGCTCACACGACAAAGTCGGGCCAACGTCCTGACTTTC	CASSIVVLTRQSRANVLTF
TRBV10-2	TRBJ1-2	many	-	TGCGCCAGCAGTAGCGTTGTCACTTCTAGAAAGACCTATGGCTACACCTTC	CASSSVVTSRKTYGYTF
TRBV29-1	TRBJ2-7	many	TRBD2	TGCAGCGTTGAAGATCGGGCGGGAGCATCCTACGAGCAGTACTTC	CSVEDRAGASYEQYF
TRBV27	TRBJ2-1	few	-	TGTGCCAGCAGTTTAAGGCACAATGAGCAGTTCTTC	CASSLRHNEQFF
TRBV3-1	TRBJ2-5	many	-	TGTGCCAGCAGCATCGAATTTCCCATTTCTTTCTCTGAGACCCAGTACTTC	CASSIEFPISFSETQYF
TRBV7-9	TRBJ2-7	many	TRBD1	TGTGCCAGCAGCTCCTCTCGGACAGGCTTCGATCAGTACTTC	CASSSSRTGFDQYF
TRBV11-2	TRBJ2-1	many	-	TGTGCCAGCAGCTTCGGCGGGATCTACAATGAGCAGTTCTTC	CASSFGGIYNEQFF